This TCR beta chain was captured in a study of blood T cell repertoires in COVID-19. For the study at large: COVID-19 samples collected from the United States, Italy and Spain covered acute and convalescent phases.

Authors' data handling: By means of reference gene primer amplification, nucleated cell counts were estimated. Sequencing used immunoSEQ multiplex PCR; TCRdb keeps in-frame clones, though not all of them. From that table come the V and J calls and clone size; the DNA was used to work out D and trimming. Of about 98,000 clones in the sample, approximately 81% are singletons; the top ten hold roughly 4%. Sequenced sample: peripheral blood. The receptor's source is a man aged 55 to 70 with acute or convalescent COVID-19.

The CDR3 bases are TGTGCCAGCAGTCCACCTGACAGGGGGAAAAATCAGCCCCAGCATTTT. It yields the protein CASSPPDRGKNQPQHF. The chain carries TRBV28 and TRBJ1-5; TRBD1 agrees at 9 bases. The V gene's germline CDR1 is MDHEN and CDR2 SYDVKM. CDR3 length: 16 residues. V was pared by 5 bases and J by 4 bases, with 9 bases of the junction left unmatched.